The 21 T cell receptor beta chains below all came from one sample that was sequenced in a study of blood T cells in healthy people across ages. A second 7 to 11 cycle PCR used barcoded and J-beta primers. TCRdb reprocessed the 5' RACE reads via MiXCR and lists one record per CDR3 protein. The table lists about 800,000 distinct CDR3 sequences, less than 60% of them singletons. The sequenced material came from blood. The receptors originated from a man older than 75 in good health.

V and J are TRBV5-4 and TRBJ2-1, with 7 bases aligning to TRBD2. Per the germline V gene, CDR1 is SGHNT and CDR2 is YYREEE (reference sequence). The J segment lost 6 bases and the V segment lost 0 bases, leaving 6 bases of the junction unmatched. The CDR3 is made up of 15 amino acids. The CDR3 spells CASSLGGGGINEQFF. DNA of the CDR3: TGTGCCAGCAGCTTGGGTGGGGGGGGAATCAATGAGCAGTTCTTC.

The genes are TRBV16 and TRBJ2-5; D perhaps matches TRBD2 (5 bases). The J call may be faulty, since TRBJ2-7 better matches the DNA end. This CDR3 is 16 amino acids long. Germline CDR1 KGHSY, CDR2 FQNENV. The CDR3 DNA sequence: TGTGCCAGCAGCCAATCCACGGTACTAGGTCCCTACGAGCAGTACTTC. This sequence encodes CASSQSTVLGPYEQYF.

Worth noting for this clonotype: The germline gene is not matched at one end of the junction; a read error may be the cause. V gene TRBV11-1 combines with J gene TRBJ2-1; either TRBD1 or TRBD2 may fit D (5 bases each). The CDR3 is 14 amino acids. In germline, CDR1 is SGHAT, CDR2 FQDESV (reference sequence). In nucleotides, the CDR3 is TGTGCCGGCAGCTGGGGCAGCGGATACAATGAGCAGTTCTTC. Protein sequence: CAGSWGSGYNEQFF.

The chain uses TRBV20-1 and TRBJ2-5; D not resolved. Germline V gives CDR1 DFQATT, CDR2 SNEGSKA (reference sequence). V lost 2 bases to trimming and J lost 0 bases, with 7 bases between them. CDR3 size: 13 residues. CDR3 in DNA: TGCAGTGCTAGAAACGAGTACCAAGAGACCCAGTACTTC. It specifies CSARNEYQETQYF.

The CDR3 DNA follows: TGTGCCAGCTCACCTAACAGGGTCCACGAGCAGTACTTC. It codes for CASSPNRVHEQYF. The chain recombines TRBV18 with TRBJ2-7; possible D gene TRBD1, 6 bases. Trimming removed 3 bases at V and 5 bases at J, with 11 bases between. This CDR3 contains 13 residues. Germline V lookup: CDR1 KGHSH, CDR2 LQKENI.

Notes on this clonotype: This may arise from a read error, as a much more abundant clone is one base away. V gene TRBV15 combines with J gene TRBJ2-5, with D possibly TRBD1 on 6 matching bases. Trimming took 0 bases from V and 11 from J, leaving 22 bases between them. The CDR3 is 16 amino acids. The germline gives CDR1 LNHNV, CDR2 YYDKDF (reference sequence). Here the CDR3 DNA reads TGTGCCACCAGCAGAGATAGAGGGGGTACATACAATGAGCAGTACTTC. Protein product: CATSRDRGGTYNEQYF.

This clonotype was found a few times. The chain combines TRBV27 with TRBJ2-3; tentatively, D is TRBD1 or TRBD2 (5 bases each). V was pared by 3 bases and J by 2 bases, with 12 bases between. The CDR3 spans 15 residues. The germline V gene encodes CDR1 MNHEY and CDR2 SMNVEV (reference sequence). The CDR3 here is CASSFLRDPTDTQYF. CDR3 bases: TGTGCCAGCAGTTTCTTGAGGGACCCCACAGATACGCAGTATTTT.

The chain uses TRBV29-1 and TRBJ2-4; 7 positions agree with TRBD1. J gave up 13 bases and V 3 bases, and 12 bases lay outside the gene matches. Germline V lookup: CDR1 SQVTM, CDR2 ANQGSEA. The CDR3 loop spans 13 amino acids. The CDR3 sequence is CSVESTQGNEQYF. DNA for the CDR3: TGCAGCGTTGAGTCAACACAGGGGAATGAGCAGTACTTC.

This clonotype has just a few counts. The V and J genes are TRBV21-1 and TRBJ2-1. TRBV21-1 is noted as a pseudogene. This CDR3 is 14 amino acids long. The DNA for the CDR3 is TGTGCCAGCAGCACAGACCCCGTCTACAATGAGCAGTTCTTC. Amino acid sequence: CASSTDPVYNEQFF.

The rearrangement uses TRBV20-1 and TRBJ2-7; TRBD1 matches 9 bases. Unmatched junction bases numbered 5, after V lost 1 base and J lost 1 base. The CDR3 extends over 15 amino acids. CDR1 DFQATT and CDR2 SNEGSKA come from the germline V gene (reference sequence). This CDR3 reads CSARADRGLSYEQYF. CDR3 DNA sequence: TGCAGTGCTAGAGCGGACAGGGGCTTATCCTACGAGCAGTACTTC.

This clonotype was seen just once. The chain carries TRBV11-2 and TRBJ2-5, with D perhaps matching TRBD2 (6 bases). V dropped 1 base and J dropped 5 bases, with 14 bases sitting between them. Germline CDR1 and CDR2: SGHAT and FQNNGV. This CDR3 contains 15 residues. CDR3 nucleotides: TGTGCCAGCAGCTTAGTTGTAGCGGTAGTGGAGACCCAGTACTTC. As protein: CASSLVVAVVETQYF.

Only a few counts were recorded for this clonotype. DNA for the CDR3: TGTGCCAGCTCACCCCGACAGAATCTCTACGGGCAGTACTTC. This encodes CASSPRQNLYGQYF. The chain couples TRBV18 to TRBJ2-4, with D maybe TRBD1 (5 bases). Trimming removed 3 bases from V and 13 bases from J, with 19 bases in between. From germline, CDR1 is KGHSH and CDR2 LQKENI. CDR3 length: 14 residues.

The V and J genes are TRBV13 and TRBJ1-2; D not resolved. The V gene lost 2 bases and the J gene lost 4 bases, with 11 bases spanning the gap. Germline assignment: CDR1 PRHDT and CDR2 FYEKMQ (reference sequence). This CDR3 has 14 residues. In DNA, the CDR3 is TGTGCCAGCAGCTTAACGGGGTACGTCTATGGCTACACCTTC. Translating it yields CASSLTGYVYGYTF.

This clonotype was counted between two and nine times. This chain links TRBV11-3 with TRBJ2-3; 9 bases fit TRBD2. CDR1 and CDR2 (germline): SGHNT, YENEEA. The trim removed 1 base at V and 4 bases at J, leaving 3 bases unmatched. This CDR3 comprises 15 residues. CDR3 nucleotide sequence: TGTGCCAGCAGCTTAGGCGGGAGGGCCGCAGATACGCAGTATTTT. Translation gives CASSLGGRAADTQYF.

This clonotype has only a few counts. The chain links TRBV20-1 to TRBJ2-5, with D hard to call. Looked up from germline, CDR1 is DFQATT and CDR2 is SNEGSKA (reference sequence). V lost 1 base and J 11 bases, leaving 17 bases between the germline ends. The CDR3 consists of 13 residues. CDR3 DNA: TGCAGTGCTAGAGTATCCGGGTTTAATGAGCAGTACTTC. Amino acids: CSARVSGFNEQYF.

Remarks on this clonotype: Its ends do not fully match the called genes, so a read error is possible. The V gene is TRBV18, the J gene TRBJ2-1; the match to TRBD1 covers 7 bases. This CDR3 is 16 amino acids long. Germline V gene data show CDR1 as KGHSH and CDR2 as LQKENI. CDR3 DNA sequence: TGTGCCAGCTCACCTGCTTGGGACAGCAACTACAATGAACAGTTCTTC. Its protein is CASSPAWDSNYNEQFF.

The CDR3 bases are TGTGCCAGCAGCCAACTGGAGGACGAAAAACTGTTTTTT. Translation: CASSQLEDEKLFF. The rearrangement links TRBV6-2 or TRBV6-3 to TRBJ1-4; unclear D gene. Trimming took 6 bases from V and 8 from J, leaving 13 bases between them. CDR3 size: 13 residues. Per germline, CDR1 MNHEY and CDR2 SVGEGT.

The rearrangement links TRBV2 to TRBJ2-4, with 8 bases that match TRBD1. This CDR3 has 16 residues. With V trimmed by 6 bases and J by 1 base, 8 bases remained unmatched. Per the germline V gene, CDR1 is SNHLY and CDR2 is FYNNEI. Here the CDR3 DNA reads TGTGCCAGCAGGCACACAGGGGGAGGCGCCAAAAACATTCAGTACTTC. Translating it yields CASRHTGGGAKNIQYF.

The chain employs TRBV11-2 and TRBJ2-3; perhaps D is TRBD1 or TRBD2 (6 bases each). The germline V and J ends were trimmed by 2 bases and 2 bases, with 17 bases remaining between them. Germline V gene data show CDR1 as SGHAT and CDR2 as FQNNGV. CDR3 length equals 17 residues. The CDR3 DNA reads TGTGCCAGCAGCTTAAATGGGTGGGGGGACAACACAGATACGCAGTATTTT. Amino acid sequence: CASSLNGWGDNTDTQYF.

This clonotype was counted between two and nine times. The chain is built from TRBV6-6 and TRBJ2-7; D is possibly TRBD2 (6 bases). Germline-derived CDR1 and CDR2 are MNHNY and SVGAGI (reference sequence). Trimming stripped 2 bases from V and 5 bases from J, with 16 bases between. The length of the CDR3 is 15 residues. CDR3 DNA sequence: TGTGCCAGCAGTTACGCCGGGAGCACTGTCGACGAGCAGTACTTC. Its protein product is CASSYAGSTVDEQYF.

The chain is built from TRBV3-1 and TRBJ2-5; D remains ambiguous. Germline V gives CDR1 LGHDT, CDR2 YNNKEL (reference sequence). CDR3 size: 15 residues. V was trimmed by 3 bases and J by 1 base, leaving 12 bases between them. CDR3 nucleotides: TGTGCCAGCAGCCAGGCTACGAACTTCCAAGAGACCCAGTACTTC. This encodes CASSQATNFQETQYF.